This passage covers 18 T cell receptor beta chains from one sample sequenced in a study of blood T cell repertoires in COVID-19. Repertoires were generated with immunoSEQ multiplex PCR, while TCRdb's copy carries only in-frame clones and drops some. The sample lists 150,000 to 160,000 clones; 78% were seen once. The sequencing sample was made of peripheral blood. These TCRs come from a man older than 75 with acute or convalescent COVID-19.

The rearrangement uses TRBV7-2 and TRBJ1-5; weak D call: TRBD1 (6 bases). The germline CDR1 and CDR2 sequences are SGHTA and FQGNSA. This CDR3 contains 13 residues. V was shortened by 5 bases and J by 4 bases, with 9 bases between the two germline ends. The CDR3 loop reads CASSDRPNQPQHF. Here the CDR3 DNA reads TGTGCCAGCAGCGACAGGCCGAATCAGCCCCAGCATTTT.

V is TRBV10-3 and J is TRBJ2-2, with 12 bases that match TRBD2. Trimming at V came to 3 bases and at J to 0 bases, leaving 8 bases not matched to a gene. Germline V gene lookup returns CDR1 ENHRY and CDR2 SYGVKD. This CDR3 region has 19 residues. CDR3 nucleotides: TGTGCCATCAGTGATTCGACTAGCGGGGGCCCCGCGAACACCGGGGAGCTGTTTTTT. Its translation is CAISDSTSGGPANTGELFF.

In regard to this clone: One junction end does not reproduce the germline sequence, and a read error may be involved. The V and J genes are TRBV19 and TRBJ1-2; 9 bases match TRBD1. CDR1 is LNHDA and CDR2 is SQIVND in the germline V gene (reference sequence). CDR3 length: 15 amino acids. The CDR3 coding sequence is TGTACCAGTAGTACCACAGGGGGCTCTTTGGATGGCTACACCTTC. Amino acid sequence: CTSSTTGGSLDGYTF.

J is TRBJ2-5 and V is TRBV18, with D maybe TRBD1 (5 bases). Germline-derived CDR1 and CDR2 are KGHSH and LQKENI. Between the trimmed V and J ends, which lost 5 bases and 5 bases, there was a span of 15 bases. This CDR3 has 14 amino acids. In nucleotides, the CDR3 is TGTGCCAGCTCAGGAGACAGCCTAGGGGAGACCCAGTACTTC. Amino acids: CASSGDSLGETQYF.

This clone was seen a few times. The V and J genes are TRBV28 and TRBJ1-2; D is perhaps TRBD1 (5 bases). The CDR3 is made up of 15 amino acids. With 8 bases removed from V and 5 bases from J, the gap between germline ends came to 21 bases. CDR1 and CDR2 (germline): MDHEN, SYDVKM. The CDR3 region has the DNA TGTGCCAGCCACGACAGCGCAAGGGTCTGGTATGGCTACACCTTC. Translated, it gives CASHDSARVWYGYTF.

This clone was seen more than once but under ten times. The CDR3 region is CASSLEGRQAGELFF. The CDR3, as DNA: TGTGCCAGCAGCTTGGAGGGGCGACAAGCCGGGGAGCTGTTTTTT. The rearrangement uses TRBV5-6 and TRBJ2-2, with TRBD1 as a possible D gene (5 bases). V lost 0 bases and J lost 6, with 12 bases in between. CDR1 and CDR2 (germline): SGHDT, YYEEEE. The CDR3 runs 15 residues.

This clone has only one observation. V and J are TRBV7-9 and TRBJ2-2; tentative D call: TRBD1 (6 bases). From germline, CDR1 is SEHNR and CDR2 FQNEAQ (reference sequence). This CDR3 is 16 amino acids long. The V end lost 4 bases, the J end lost 1 base, and 13 bases lay between the germline ends. DNA of the CDR3: TGTGCCAGCAGCTCCCCCCAGGGGAGGAACACCGGGGAGCTGTTTTTT. Translation: CASSSPQGRNTGELFF.

This clone turned up a few times. The chain is built from TRBV5-4 and TRBJ2-2, with TRBD2 matching 9 bases. V lost 4 bases to trimming and J lost 2 bases; unmatched junction nucleotides: 6. The CDR3 spans 16 residues. Germline values: CDR1 SGHNT, CDR2 YYREEE (reference sequence). CDR3 DNA: TGTGCCAGCAGCCCCTCCGGGACTAGCAACACCGGGGAGCTGTTTTTT. Its protein is CASSPSGTSNTGELFF.

The gene calls are TRBV2 and TRBJ1-2, with TRBD1 as a possible D gene (5 bases). The CDR3 totals 12 residues. Trimming removed 6 bases at V and 6 bases at J, with 11 bases between. Per the germline V gene, CDR1 is SNHLY and CDR2 is FYNNEI. CDR3 residues: CASREGTDGYTF. The CDR3 DNA reads as TGTGCCAGCAGGGAGGGGACGGATGGCTACACCTTC.

The chain employs TRBV6-2 or TRBV6-3 and TRBJ1-6; 8 nucleotides match TRBD1. The CDR3 contains 14 residues. V lost 2 bases and J lost 7; bases outside the gene matches: 1. The germline V gene has CDR1 MNHEY and CDR2 SVGEGT. The CDR3 region has the DNA TGTGCCAGCAGTTACGGGACAGGAAATTCACCCCTCCACTTT. This encodes CASSYGTGNSPLHF.

This clone was counted between two and nine times. V and J are TRBV5-1 and TRBJ1-1; TRBD1 might be the D (6 bases). The CDR3 loop spans 14 amino acids. Trimming pared 4 bases from V and 3 bases from J, leaving 13 bases between. From germline, CDR1 is SGHRS and CDR2 YFSETQ. Written as DNA, the CDR3 is TGCGCCAGCAGCAGAACAGGGCAGGACACTGAAGCTTTCTTT. Translation gives CASSRTGQDTEAFF.

The chain is built from TRBV27 and TRBJ1-2, with D possibly TRBD1 on 6 matching bases. Deletions cut 8 bases from V and 5 bases from J, with 12 bases between. The CDR3 length is 12 residues. CDR1 and CDR2 (germline): MNHEY, SMNVEV (reference sequence). As DNA, the CDR3 is TGTGCCAGCGCGACGGACAGTTATGGCTACACCTTC. This encodes CASATDSYGYTF.

This clone occurred a few times. The chain is built from TRBV3-1 (or the pseudogene TRBV3-2) and TRBJ2-2; TRBD1 aligns across 12 bases. This CDR3 is 15 amino acids long. V was clipped by 4 bases and J by 6 bases; unmatched bases: 3. The germline V gene encodes CDR1 LGHDT and CDR2 YNNKEL (reference sequence). CDR3 in amino acids: CASSLGTGGSGELFF. CDR3 nucleotides: TGTGCCAGCAGCCTTGGGACAGGGGGCTCCGGGGAGCTGTTTTTT.

This rearrangement joins TRBV20-1 to TRBJ2-5, with 10 bases lining up with TRBD2. The CDR3 is 15 amino acids. V shed 3 bases, J shed 4 bases, and the junction held 8 bases outside the gene matches. Germline loops: CDR1 DFQATT, CDR2 SNEGSKA (reference sequence). CDR3 sequence reads: CSASPPSGGGETQYF. In DNA, the CDR3 is TGCAGTGCTAGTCCCCCTAGCGGGGGCGGAGAGACCCAGTACTTC.

This clone was recorded only once. The chain's CDR3 is CAREERRTPLNNEQFF. CDR3 DNA: TGTGCCAGGGAAGAGAGGCGCACCCCGTTGAACAATGAGCAGTTCTTC. V is TRBV19 and J is TRBJ2-1; the D is unclear. Germline V CDR1 and CDR2: LNHDA, SQIVND (reference sequence). There are 16 residues in the CDR3. The ends were cut back, 9 bases at V and 5 bases at J, with 23 bases in the middle.

The chain employs TRBV10-3 and TRBJ1-2; 9 positions agree with TRBD1. Germline values: CDR1 ENHRY, CDR2 SYGVKD. The CDR3 is 16 residues long. With V trimmed by 0 bases and J by 0 bases, 2 bases remained unmatched. CDR3: CAISESGQGANYGYTF. CDR3 nucleotides: TGTGCCATCAGTGAGTCGGGACAGGGAGCTAACTATGGCTACACCTTC.

This chain uses TRBV6-6 with TRBJ1-6; D not resolved. Germline V lookup: CDR1 MNHNY, CDR2 SVGAGI (reference sequence). The CDR3 extends over 16 amino acids. The V end was cut by 6 bases, the J end by 1 base, with 13 bases between. CDR3 residues: CASSPKSRSYNSPLHF. CDR3 bases: TGTGCCAGCAGCCCGAAATCTCGGTCCTATAATTCACCCCTCCACTTT.

The genes are TRBV7-2 and TRBJ1-1, with TRBD1 identical over 7 bases. V gave up 4 bases and J gave up 6 bases; unmatched junction bases: 11. This CDR3 is built from 15 residues. Germline V gene sequence: CDR1 SGHTA, CDR2 FQGNSA. CDR3 nucleotide sequence: TGTGCCAGCAGCTCTGGGACAGTGGGCATGCCTGAAGCTTTCTTT. It yields the protein CASSSGTVGMPEAFF.